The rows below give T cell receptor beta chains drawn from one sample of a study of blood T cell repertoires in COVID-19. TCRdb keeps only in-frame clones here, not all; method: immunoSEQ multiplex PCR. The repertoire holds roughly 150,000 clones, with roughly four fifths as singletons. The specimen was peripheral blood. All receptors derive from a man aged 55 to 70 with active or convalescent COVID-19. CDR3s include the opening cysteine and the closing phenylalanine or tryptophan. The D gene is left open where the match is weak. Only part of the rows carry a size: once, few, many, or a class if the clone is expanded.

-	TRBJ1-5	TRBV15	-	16	CATSGSRGVSNQPQHF	TGTGCCACCAGCGGAAGTAGAGGAGTAAGCAATCAGCCCCAGCATTTT
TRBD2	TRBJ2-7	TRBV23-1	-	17	CASSQLGMAGGVWEQYF	TGCGCCAGCAGTCAATTAGGGATGGCGGGAGGCGTCTGGGAGCAGTACTTC
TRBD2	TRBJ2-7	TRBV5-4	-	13	CASSLQGGNEQYF	TGTGCCAGCAGCTTGCAGGGAGGGAACGAGCAGTACTTC
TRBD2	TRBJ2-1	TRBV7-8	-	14	CASSLLAGNNEQFF	TGTGCCAGCAGCTTACTAGCGGGGAACAATGAGCAGTTCTTC
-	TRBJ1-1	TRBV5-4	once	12	CASSYTGGSAFF	TGTGCCAGCAGCTATACAGGCGGTTCAGCTTTCTTT
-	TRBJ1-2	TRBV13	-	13	CASSLGGADGYTF	TGTGCCAGCAGCTTAGGGGGGGCGGATGGCTACACCTTC
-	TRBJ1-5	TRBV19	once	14	CASIGGAWGQPQHF	TGTGCCAGTATTGGAGGGGCCTGGGGGCAGCCCCAGCATTTT
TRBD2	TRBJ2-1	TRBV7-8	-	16	CASSLAPSGGYNEQFF	TGTGCCAGCAGCTTAGCGCCCAGCGGGGGCTACAATGAGCAGTTCTTC
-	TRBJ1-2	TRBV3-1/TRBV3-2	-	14	CASTRTVGSGGYTF	TGTGCCAGCACCCGAACGGTTGGGTCGGGAGGCTACACCTTC
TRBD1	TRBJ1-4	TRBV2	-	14	CASSDGTVNEKLFF	TGTGCCAGCAGTGATGGGACAGTTAATGAAAAACTGTTTTTT
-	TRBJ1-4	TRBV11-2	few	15	CASSLARGYTEKLFF	TGTGCCAGCAGCTTAGCCAGGGGCTATACTGAAAAACTGTTTTTT
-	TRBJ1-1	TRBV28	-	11	CQTRGNTEAFF	TGTCAGACGCGGGGGAACACTGAAGCTTTCTTT
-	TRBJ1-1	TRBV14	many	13	CASSQALNTEAFF	TGTGCCAGCAGCCAGGCATTGAACACTGAAGCTTTCTTT
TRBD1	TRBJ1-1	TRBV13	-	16	CASSAPGGIESTEAFF	TGTGCCAGCAGCGCCCCAGGGGGGATCGAAAGCACTGAAGCTTTCTTT
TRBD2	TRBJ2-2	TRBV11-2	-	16	CASSRTSGRRSGELFF	TGTGCCAGCAGCCGTACTAGCGGGAGGAGGTCCGGGGAGCTGTTTTTT
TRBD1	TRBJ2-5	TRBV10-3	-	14	CAISDRDSQETQYF	TGTGCCATCAGTGATCGGGACAGCCAAGAGACCCAGTACTTC
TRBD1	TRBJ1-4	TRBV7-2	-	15	CASSPRQGAYEKLFF	TGTGCCAGCAGCCCTCGACAGGGGGCATATGAAAAACTGTTTTTT
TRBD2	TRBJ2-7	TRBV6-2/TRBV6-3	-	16	CASSFRTSGRAYEQYF	TGTGCCAGCAGTTTCAGGACTAGCGGGAGGGCCTACGAGCAGTACTTC
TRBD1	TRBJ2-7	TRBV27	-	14	CASRLGQGTYEQYF	TGTGCCAGCAGGTTGGGACAGGGAACCTACGAGCAGTACTTC
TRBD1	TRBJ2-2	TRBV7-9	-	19	CASSLPATGDRVNTGELFF	TGTGCCAGCAGCTTGCCGGCGACAGGGGATAGGGTAAACACCGGGGAGCTGTTTTTT
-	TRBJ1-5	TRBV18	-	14	CASSPSGSNQPQHF	TGTGCCAGCTCACCTTCCGGTAGCAATCAGCCCCAGCATTTT
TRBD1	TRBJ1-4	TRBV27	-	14	CASSLDRGGEKLFF	TGTGCCAGCAGTTTGGACAGGGGCGGTGAAAAACTGTTTTTT